The sequence of this T cell receptor (beta chain) was determined in a study of blood T cell repertoires in COVID-19. Study background: In each case, the material was cDNA or gDNA derived from T cells, B-cell-depleted T cells, or PBMCs.

Assay used: immunoSEQ multiplex PCR; TCRdb lists only in-frame clones, some missing. The sample lists 50,000 or so clones; approximately 90% were seen once. The CDR3 runs to 15 residues. Trimming took off 1 base at V and 3 bases at J, with 10 bases between the two ends. Germline V gives CDR1 LNHDA, CDR2 SQIVND (reference sequence). Sequenced material: peripheral blood. The rearrangement uses TRBV19 and TRBJ1-5; maybe TRBD1 (6 bases). This receptor was obtained from a human donor in a cohort sampled during active COVID-19. As DNA, the CDR3 is TGTGCCAGTAGTATAGGACAGGCCCCCAATCAGCCCCAGCATTTT. Amino acid sequence: CASSIGQAPNQPQHF.